The 23 T cell receptor beta chains below all came from one sample that was sequenced in a study of control samples from healthy donors and cancer patients. Profiling relied on immunoSEQ multiplex PCR, and the TCRdb table lists in-frame clones only, not all of them. This repertoire shows about 140,000 clones, 70% to 90% found once; its top ten account for around 10%. Sequencing was carried out using blood. The receptor source for this set is a woman in her 30s in good health.

V and J are TRBV7-6 and TRBJ2-2; 11 bases line up with TRBD2. With 1 base clipped from V and 6 bases from J, the junction kept 7 bases outside the gene matches. CDR1 is SGHVS and CDR2 is FNYEAQ in the germline V gene. The CDR3 length is 17 residues. The DNA of the CDR3 is TGTGCCAGCAGCTTAGGGATAGCGGGAGGGCCGGCCGGGGAGCTGTTTTTT. Translation gives CASSLGIAGGPAGELFF.

V gene TRBV7-2 combines with J gene TRBJ2-7; the D gene could be TRBD1 or TRBD2 (5 bases each). CDR1 SGHTA and CDR2 FQGNSA come from the germline V gene. The CDR3 consists of 14 residues. V lost 1 base, J lost 4 bases, and 11 bases lay in between. The CDR3 loop reads CASSLGSGRYEQYF. For the CDR3, the DNA is TGTGCCAGCAGCTTAGGGTCAGGGAGATACGAGCAGTACTTC.

The gene calls are TRBV12-5 and TRBJ1-1, with 9 positions matching TRBD1. Trimming took 7 bases from V and 4 from J; bases not matched to a gene: 7. The CDR3 is 14 residues long. CDR1 is LGHNT and CDR2 is FRNRAP in the germline V gene. The CDR3 protein is CASAIQGASTEAFF. Written as DNA, the CDR3 is TGTGCTAGTGCCATACAGGGGGCGAGCACTGAAGCTTTCTTT.

This chain links TRBV30 with TRBJ1-2, with TRBD1 matching 12 bases. Unmatched junction bases numbered 8, after V lost 4 bases and J lost 8 bases. Germline V gene lookup returns CDR1 GTSNPN and CDR2 SVGIG (reference sequence). CDR3 size: 14 residues. The CDR3, as DNA: TGTGCCTGGAATGCGGGACAGGGGGCGCCGGGCTACACCTTC. It encodes CAWNAGQGAPGYTF.

This clone was counted only a few times. This chain uses TRBV29-1 with TRBJ2-7, with TRBD2 identical over 11 bases. V trimming: 5 bases; J trimming: 5 bases; junction bases outside the gene matches: 26. Germline CDR1 and CDR2: SQVTM and ANQGSEA. This CDR3 has 20 amino acids. The CDR3 is CSVLFYKSPTLAGEGNEQYF. For the CDR3, the DNA is TGCAGCGTTTTATTCTACAAAAGCCCAACACTAGCGGGAGAAGGCAACGAGCAGTACTTC.

V is TRBV2 and J is TRBJ2-1; no clear D gene. Germline CDR1 reads SNHLY; CDR2 reads FYNNEI. CDR3 size: 13 residues. The V gene lost 3 bases and the J gene lost 10 bases, with 13 bases spanning the gap. The CDR3 spells CASSDGLSYEQFF. CDR3 nucleotides: TGTGCCAGCAGTGACGGCCTGTCGTACGAGCAGTTCTTC.

The V call is TRBV5-4, the J call TRBJ2-1, with 9 bases identical to TRBD2. Germline lookup yields CDR1 SGHNT and CDR2 YYREEE (reference sequence). V shed 0 bases, J shed 1 base, and the junction held 2 bases outside the gene matches. There are 16 residues in the CDR3. The CDR3 is CASSLGAGGSYNEQFF. The DNA of the CDR3 is TGTGCCAGCAGCTTGGGGGCGGGAGGGTCCTACAATGAGCAGTTCTTC.

Worth noting for this clone: An end of the junction differs from the germline gene, which may be a read error. V and J are TRBV27 and TRBJ2-3; D is ambiguous. The CDR3 is made up of 14 amino acids. The germline V gene has CDR1 MNHEY and CDR2 SMNVEV (reference sequence). The CDR3 spells CASSLNPSGPYAVF. CDR3 sequence (DNA): TGTGCCAGCAGTTTAAATCCGTCCGGGCCGTACGCAGTATTT.

For the CDR3, the DNA is TGTGCCACCAGTGACACCCGCCGCGGAGGCTACAATGAGCAGTTCTTC. This encodes CATSDTRRGGYNEQFF. This chain connects TRBV24-1 to TRBJ2-1, with D perhaps matching TRBD2 (5 bases). Trimming took 4 bases from V and 3 from J, leaving 15 bases between them. CDR1 KGHDR and CDR2 SFDVKD come from the germline V gene. The CDR3 runs 16 residues.

The V gene is TRBV7-7, the J gene TRBJ2-1, with TRBD2 matching 11 bases. Germline values: CDR1 SSHAT, CDR2 FNYEAQ (reference sequence). Unmatched junction bases numbered 12, after V lost 5 bases and J lost 9 bases. The CDR3 is made up of 16 amino acids. For the CDR3, the DNA is TGTGCCAGCAGCCACAGTCCAATAGCGGGAGGGCGTGAGCAGTTCTTC. Translating it yields CASSHSPIAGGREQFF.

The genes are TRBV3-1 (or the pseudogene TRBV3-2) and TRBJ2-5, with 7 nucleotides matching TRBD1. CDR1 and CDR2 from the germline V gene are LGHDT and YNNKEL (reference sequence). This CDR3 region has 15 residues. J was trimmed by 2 bases and V by 4 bases; bases with no gene match: 7. The CDR3 bases are TGTGCCAGCAGCCGATTCCGGGACAGACAAGAGACCCAGTACTTC. This codes for CASSRFRDRQETQYF.

This clone has just a few counts. This rearrangement joins TRBV10-2 to TRBJ2-3; 14 nucleotides line up with TRBD2. Trimming cost V 0 bases and J 2 bases; bases outside gene matches: 1. CDR3 length: 17 amino acids. Germline V lookup: CDR1 WSHSY, CDR2 SAAADI. The CDR3 protein is CASSESGLAGDTDTQYF. In nucleotides, the CDR3 is TGCGCCAGCAGTGAGTCGGGACTAGCGGGAGACACAGATACGCAGTATTTT.

This chain uses TRBV20-1 with TRBJ1-2; the match to TRBD1 covers 7 bases. The trim removed 3 bases at V and 0 bases at J, leaving 4 bases unmatched. CDR1 is DFQATT, CDR2 SNEGSKA, per germline (reference sequence). The CDR3 has 14 amino acids. CDR3 coding DNA: TGCAGTGCTAGTGACAGGGCACCTAACTATGGCTACACCTTC. This sequence encodes CSASDRAPNYGYTF.

This sequence joins TRBV28 and TRBJ1-1; D is perhaps TRBD1 (5 bases). The CDR3 loop spans 15 amino acids. V dropped 5 bases and J dropped 1 base, with 14 bases sitting between them. Germline CDR1 and CDR2: MDHEN and SYDVKM. The CDR3 reads CASSGPGRENTEAFF. DNA for the CDR3: TGTGCCAGCAGTGGACCGGGACGGGAGAACACTGAAGCTTTCTTT. The whole variable domain, remainder taken from reference TRBV28 and TRBJ1-1, is DVKVTQSSRYLVKRTGEKVFLECVQDMDHENMFWYRQDPGLGLRLIYFSYDVKMKEKGDIPEGYSVSREKKERFSLILESASTNQTSMYLCASSGPGRENTEAFFGQGTRLTVV.

The chain links TRBV4-2 to TRBJ2-3; 7 bases map to TRBD2. Trimming cost V 0 bases and J 2 bases; bases outside gene matches: 8. This CDR3 region has 17 residues. Germline assignment: CDR1 LGHNA and CDR2 YNFKEQ. DNA of the CDR3: TGTGCCAGCAGCCAAGAATGGGCGAGCGGGACCACAGATACGCAGTATTTT. Translated, it gives CASSQEWASGTTDTQYF.

This chain uses TRBV6-1 with TRBJ1-1; D not resolved. The length of the CDR3 is 13 residues. V was pared by 1 base and J by 1 base, with 4 bases between. Per the germline V gene, CDR1 is MNHNS and CDR2 is SASEGT. The DNA for the CDR3 is TGTGCCAGCAGTGAAGGGAGGAACACTGAAGCTTTCTTT. It specifies CASSEGRNTEAFF.

The chain couples TRBV23-1 to TRBJ2-7, with 7 bases that match TRBD1. TRBV23-1 is annotated as an ORF whose role is uncertain. This CDR3 is built from 13 residues. The J segment lost 0 bases and the V segment lost 4 bases, leaving 0 bases of the junction unmatched. CDR3 in DNA: TGCGCCAGCAGTCGGGACAGCTCCTACGAGCAGTACTTC. It codes for CASSRDSSYEQYF.

The V and J genes are TRBV11-2 and TRBJ1-1; no clear D. Germline V gene lookup returns CDR1 SGHAT and CDR2 FQNNGV. V lost 5 bases and J lost 7, with 8 bases in between. This CDR3 is 11 amino acids long. The CDR3 coding sequence is TGTGCCAGCAGCAACGTCGGTGAAGCTTTCTTT. This translates into CASSNVGEAFF.

The J gene is TRBJ2-5, the V gene TRBV7-7; no clear D. CDR3 size: 13 residues. Germline loops: CDR1 SSHAT, CDR2 FNYEAQ (reference sequence). Trimming stripped 5 bases from V and 5 bases from J, with 12 bases between. CDR3 residues: CASSPRLQETQYF. The DNA for the CDR3 is TGTGCCAGCAGCCCCCGGTTGCAGGAGACCCAGTACTTC.

The chain recombines TRBV19 with TRBJ1-5; D is possibly TRBD1 (6 bases). CDR3 length equals 15 residues. The V gene's germline CDR1 is LNHDA and CDR2 SQIVND (reference sequence). The ends were cut back, 2 bases at V and 2 bases at J, with 10 bases in the middle. The CDR3 coding sequence is TGTGCCAGTAGTATATCAGCAGGGGGCAATCAGCCCCAGCATTTT. Translating it yields CASSISAGGNQPQHF.

The CDR3 here is CASNPQQGWETQYF. The CDR3 DNA follows: TGTGCCAGCAATCCCCAACAGGGATGGGAGACCCAGTACTTC. The chain links TRBV6-5 to TRBJ2-5, with TRBD1 as a possible D gene (6 bases). This CDR3 is built from 14 residues. The germline V gene encodes CDR1 MNHEY and CDR2 SVGAGI. Trimming pared 7 bases from V and 5 bases from J, leaving 17 bases between.

The chain combines TRBV30 with TRBJ1-3; D is uncertain. This CDR3 contains 14 residues. Trimming removed 0 bases at V and 7 bases at J, with 13 bases between. In germline, CDR1 is GTSNPN, CDR2 SVGIG (reference sequence). Written as DNA, the CDR3 is TGTGCCTGGAGTGTATCCAAGACGGGGAACACCATATATTTT. It encodes CAWSVSKTGNTIYF.

The chain carries TRBV5-1 and TRBJ2-1; maybe TRBD1 (6 bases). Per the germline V gene, CDR1 is SGHRS and CDR2 is YFSETQ. The length of the CDR3 is 16 residues. The germline V and J ends were trimmed by 4 bases and 7 bases, with 21 bases remaining between them. Here the CDR3 reads CASSKDLRQVINEQFF. The CDR3 DNA is TGCGCCAGCAGCAAAGACTTACGACAGGTCATAAATGAGCAGTTCTTC. Supplemented by reference TRBV5-1 and TRBJ2-1, the full variable domain reads KAGVTQTPRYLIKTRGQQVTLSCSPISGHRSVSWYQQTPGQGLQFLFEYFSETQRNKGNFPGRFSGRQFSNSRSEMNVSTLELGDSALYLCASSKDLRQVINEQFFGPGTRLTVL.